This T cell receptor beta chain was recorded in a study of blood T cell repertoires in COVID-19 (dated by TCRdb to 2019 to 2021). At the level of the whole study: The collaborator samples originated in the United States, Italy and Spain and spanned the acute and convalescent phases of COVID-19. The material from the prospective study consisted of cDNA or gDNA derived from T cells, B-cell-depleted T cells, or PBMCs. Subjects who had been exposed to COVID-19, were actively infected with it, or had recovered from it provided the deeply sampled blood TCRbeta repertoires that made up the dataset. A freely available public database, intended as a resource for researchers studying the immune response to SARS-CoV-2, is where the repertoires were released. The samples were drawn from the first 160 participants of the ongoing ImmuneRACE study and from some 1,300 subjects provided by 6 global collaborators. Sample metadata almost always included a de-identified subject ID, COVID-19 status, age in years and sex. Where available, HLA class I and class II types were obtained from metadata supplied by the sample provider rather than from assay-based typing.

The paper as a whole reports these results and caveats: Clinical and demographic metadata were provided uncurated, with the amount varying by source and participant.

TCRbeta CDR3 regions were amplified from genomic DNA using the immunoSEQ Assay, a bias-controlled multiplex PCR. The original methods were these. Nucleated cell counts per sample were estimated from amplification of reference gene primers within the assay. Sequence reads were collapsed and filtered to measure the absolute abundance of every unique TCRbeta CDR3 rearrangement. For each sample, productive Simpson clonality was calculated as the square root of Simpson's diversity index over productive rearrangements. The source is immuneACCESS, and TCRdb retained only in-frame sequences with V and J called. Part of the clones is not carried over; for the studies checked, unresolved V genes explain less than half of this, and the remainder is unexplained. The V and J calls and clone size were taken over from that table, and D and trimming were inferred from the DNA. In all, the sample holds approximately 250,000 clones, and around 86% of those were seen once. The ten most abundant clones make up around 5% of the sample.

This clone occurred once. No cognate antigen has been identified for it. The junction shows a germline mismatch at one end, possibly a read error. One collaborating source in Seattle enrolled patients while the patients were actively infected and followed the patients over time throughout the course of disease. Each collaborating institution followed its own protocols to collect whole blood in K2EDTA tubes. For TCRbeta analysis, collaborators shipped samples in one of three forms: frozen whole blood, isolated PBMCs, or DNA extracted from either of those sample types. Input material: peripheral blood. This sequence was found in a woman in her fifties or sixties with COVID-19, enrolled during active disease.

The DNA sequence follows: TGTGCCAGCAGCCAAGAGGCGGTCCTAGCGGGAGGGCCCCCCTACGGGCAGTACTTC. Translation gives CASSQEAVLAGGPPYGQYF. The sequence joins TRBV4-2 to TRBJ2-7; 12 bases in the junction line up with TRBD2. CDR1 and CDR2 were assigned from the germline V gene as LGHNA and YNFKEQ. The CDR3 starts with the cysteine, ends with the phenylalanine, and has 19 residues. The retained sequence is limited to the CDR3, 57 bases, with the frame set at the first base.